A single sample is the source of the 27 T cell receptor beta chains below, sequenced in a study of beta chain features in type 1 diabetes. The study reverse transcribed the entire isolated RNA, so it sequenced expressed TCRB transcripts. Generated by immunoSEQ multiplex PCR, the TCRdb table keeps only in-frame clones and is missing some. The sample yields 200,000 to 250,000 clones, 7.5% to 10% seen once. Sample: naive CD4+ T cells from blood. The source is a woman between 18 and 30 years old in good health.

This clone showed up just a few times. The chain is built from TRBV29-1 and TRBJ2-3, with TRBD2 matching over 11 bases. The CDR3 has 13 residues. Germline CDR1 is SQVTM and CDR2 is ANQGSEA. Trimming at V came to 7 bases and at J to 2 bases, leaving 2 bases not matched to a gene. CDR3: CSATSGVTDTQYF. The CDR3 nucleotides are TGCAGCGCGACTAGCGGGGTCACAGATACGCAGTATTTT.

The rearrangement links TRBV5-1 to TRBJ2-3; TRBD1 is a possible D gene (6 bases). Germline CDR1 SGHRS, CDR2 YFSETQ. V was cut by 2 bases and J by 6 bases, with 13 bases left in between. The CDR3 runs to 14 residues. The DNA of the CDR3 is TGCGCCAGCAGCTTTGCAGGGGATGCGGATACGCAGTATTTT. It specifies CASSFAGDADTQYF.

This clone was seen a handful of times. The V and J genes are TRBV5-1 and TRBJ2-1, with D possibly matching TRBD2 (5 bases). The CDR3 consists of 17 residues. Trimming cost V 1 base and J 0 bases, with 14 bases left between them. Germline values: CDR1 SGHRS, CDR2 YFSETQ. DNA for the CDR3: TGCGCCAGCAGCTTGTTCTCCCTAGGGAGCTCCTACAATGAGCAGTTCTTC. The encoded protein is CASSLFSLGSSYNEQFF.

The rearrangement uses TRBV7-2 and TRBJ2-7, with 7 bases lining up with TRBD2. Looked up from germline, CDR1 is SGHTA and CDR2 is FQGNSA. Trimming at V came to 5 bases and at J to 2 bases, leaving 9 bases not matched to a gene. The length of the CDR3 is 15 residues. The CDR3 DNA reads as TGTGCCAGCAGCCCTCAGCGGGATAGACCCTACGAGCAGTACTTC. Protein: CASSPQRDRPYEQYF. The full variable domain, in which reference TRBV7-2 and TRBJ2-7 provide the parts outside the CDR3, is GAGVSQSPSNKVTEKGKDVELRCDPISGHTALYWYRQSLGQGLEFLIYFQGNSAPDKSGLPSDRFSAERTGGSVSTLTIQRTQQEDSAVYLCASSPQRDRPYEQYFGPGTRLTVT.

This clone was observed a few times. This chain links TRBV2 with TRBJ1-2; D may be TRBD1 (6 bases). Germline-derived CDR1 and CDR2 are SNHLY and FYNNEI. The germline V and J ends were trimmed by 0 bases and 2 bases, with 7 bases remaining between them. CDR3 length: 14 amino acids. CDR3 loop: CASSEARGNYGYTF. The DNA for the CDR3 is TGTGCCAGCAGTGAAGCCAGGGGAAACTATGGCTACACCTTC.

As for this clone: Other DNA sequences in this sample translate to the same CDR3. V is TRBV5-4 and J is TRBJ2-1; D call uncertain. The CDR3 runs to 15 residues. Germline CDR1 reads SGHNT; CDR2 reads YYREEE (reference sequence). The V end was cut by 0 bases, the J end by 0 bases, with 7 bases between. The CDR3 spells CASSLDRSSYNEQFF. As DNA, the CDR3 is TGTGCCAGCAGCTTGGACAGAAGCTCCTACAATGAGCAGTTCTTC.

This chain connects TRBV6-1 to TRBJ2-7; 13 nucleotides agree with TRBD2. This CDR3 is 18 amino acids long. With 4 bases clipped from V and 0 bases from J, the junction kept 9 bases outside the gene matches. CDR1 is MNHNS, CDR2 SASEGT, per germline. The CDR3 bases are TGTGCCAGCAGTGCCCTGACTAGCGGGGGGACCAGCTCCTACGAGCAGTACTTC. Its protein is CASSALTSGGTSSYEQYF.

This clone has only a few counts. The CDR3 bases are TGTGCCAGCAGCTTGCGACTAGCGGGAGTCTCCTACAATGAGCAGTTCTTC. Its protein is CASSLRLAGVSYNEQFF. The chain couples TRBV7-9 to TRBJ2-1; 12 positions match TRBD2. CDR3 length: 17 residues. The germline gives CDR1 SEHNR, CDR2 FQNEAQ (reference sequence). The V and J ends lost 3 bases and 0 bases, in that order; junction bases with no gene match: 3.

Written as DNA, the CDR3 is TGTGCCAGCAGCCCCAGGGGGCTAACGGGCGATACGCAGTATTTT. Protein: CASSPRGLTGDTQYF. The chain carries TRBV9 and TRBJ2-3; 8 nucleotides match TRBD1. Unmatched junction bases numbered 10, after V lost 4 bases and J lost 6 bases. The CDR3 has 15 amino acids. From germline, CDR1 is SGDLS and CDR2 YYNGEE.

This clone was recorded only once. The chain uses TRBV7-8 and TRBJ1-2; 8 nucleotides agree with TRBD1. The CDR3 is 14 amino acids. Germline values: CDR1 SGHVS, CDR2 FQNEAQ. Trimming removed 4 bases from V and 7 bases from J; junction bases left unmatched: 8. CDR3 region: CASSSQGAFAGYTF. The CDR3 DNA is TGTGCCAGCAGCTCTCAGGGGGCATTCGCTGGCTACACCTTC.

This clone came up a few times. This chain links TRBV5-4 with TRBJ2-7; 9 nucleotides line up with TRBD2. The CDR3 contains 14 residues. Trimming at V came to 6 bases and at J to 3 bases, leaving 7 bases not matched to a gene. Per germline, CDR1 SGHNT and CDR2 YYREEE (reference sequence). The CDR3 nucleotides read TGTGCCAGCAACTTAGCGGGGGCGAACTACGAGCAGTACTTC. Protein product: CASNLAGANYEQYF.

This clone showed up just a few times. V is TRBV25-1 and J is TRBJ2-3; TRBD2 might be the D (5 bases). The V gene lost 2 bases and the J gene lost 2 bases, with 14 bases spanning the gap. Germline values: CDR1 MGHDK, CDR2 SYGVNS. This CDR3 has 16 residues. The DNA of the CDR3 is TGTGCCAGCAGTGAAGAGGTGAGGGCCTCCACAGATACGCAGTATTTT. Its protein is CASSEEVRASTDTQYF.

This clone was found a few times. V usage is TRBV4-1 and J usage is TRBJ2-5, with D possibly TRBD1 on 6 matching bases. Germline V gene sequence: CDR1 MGHRA, CDR2 YSYEKL. The CDR3 has 15 amino acids. V lost 1 base to trimming and J lost 0 bases, with 9 bases between them. CDR3 bases: TGCGCCAGCAGCCAAGGGGACACCGACCAAGAGACCCAGTACTTC. It specifies CASSQGDTDQETQYF.

This clone appeared a few times. The chain combines TRBV14 with TRBJ1-2; D uncertain. The CDR3 has 13 amino acids. V lost 5 bases to trimming and J lost 5 bases, with 12 bases between them. Germline V CDR1 and CDR2: SGHDN, FVKESK. DNA of the CDR3: TGTGCCAGCAGCTATCGCATGACATATGGCTACACCTTC. Encoded protein: CASSYRMTYGYTF.

This rearrangement joins TRBV7-9 to TRBJ2-3, with 11 positions matching TRBD2. V trimming: 3 bases; J trimming: 5 bases; junction bases outside the gene matches: 7. Per germline, CDR1 SEHNR and CDR2 FQNEAQ (reference sequence). The CDR3 extends over 16 amino acids. The CDR3 DNA follows: TGTGCCAGCAGCTTCATAGCGGGAGGGCCGGGAGATACGCAGTATTTT. Translating gives CASSFIAGGPGDTQYF.

This clone was counted between two and nine times. The genes are TRBV7-9 and TRBJ2-1; TRBD2 aligns across 7 bases. The J segment lost 3 bases and the V segment lost 5 bases, leaving 4 bases of the junction unmatched. Germline V gene sequence: CDR1 SEHNR, CDR2 FQNEAQ (reference sequence). CDR3 length: 14 amino acids. CDR3 DNA sequence: TGTGCCAGCAGCCCTAGCGGAGACTACAATGAGCAGTTCTTC. Translation: CASSPSGDYNEQFF.

The V call is TRBV18, the J call TRBJ2-7, with D possibly TRBD1 on 5 matching bases. The CDR3 runs to 14 residues. V gave up 2 bases and J gave up 0 bases, with 8 bases separating them. CDR1 KGHSH and CDR2 LQKENI come from the germline V gene. CDR3 protein: CASSPGASSYEQYF. CDR3 bases: TGTGCCAGCTCACCAGGGGCTAGCTCCTACGAGCAGTACTTC.

This clone appeared a few times. Here the CDR3 reads CASTSGQAYEQYF. The CDR3 DNA reads TGTGCCAGCACCTCGGGACAGGCCTACGAGCAGTACTTC. This chain links TRBV2 with TRBJ2-7; 8 positions match TRBD1. With V trimmed by 7 bases and J by 2 bases, 4 bases remained unmatched. CDR1 and CDR2 (germline): SNHLY, FYNNEI. This CDR3 comprises 13 residues.

The genes are TRBV30 and TRBJ1-1, with D possibly being TRBD1 (5 bases). V dropped 5 bases and J dropped 7 bases, with 8 bases sitting between them. CDR1 GTSNPN and CDR2 SVGIG come from the germline V gene (reference sequence). CDR3 length equals 10 residues. CDR3 DNA sequence: TGTGCCTGGGGGGCTATTGAAGCTTTCTTT. As protein: CAWGAIEAFF.

To note about this clone: Distinct nucleotide sequences in the sample also encode this CDR3. V and J are TRBV6-1 and TRBJ1-2; no clear D gene. In germline, CDR1 is MNHNS, CDR2 SASEGT. The CDR3 runs 11 residues. Trimming pared 3 bases from V and 4 bases from J, leaving 3 bases between. CDR3 in DNA: TGTGCCAGCAGTGATCGCTATGGCTACACCTTC. Translating it yields CASSDRYGYTF.

In this sample, this clone turned up once. At one of its ends the junction is not consistent with the germline gene, which may arise from a read error. The chain employs TRBV2 and TRBJ2-5, with 7 positions matching TRBD2. The length of the CDR3 is 13 residues. Germline values: CDR1 SNHLY, CDR2 FYNNEI. The CDR3 sequence: CASRERGQETQYF. CDR3 DNA: TGTGCCAGCCGTGAGCGGGGTCAAGAGACCCAGTACTTC.

The chain recombines TRBV5-1 with TRBJ2-7, with a tentative D call TRBD2 (5 bases). Trimming pared 4 bases from V and 7 bases from J, leaving 15 bases between. CDR1 is SGHRS, CDR2 YFSETQ, per germline. This CDR3 spans 13 amino acids. This CDR3 is CASSLRTGREQYF. Here the CDR3 DNA reads TGCGCCAGCAGCCTACGGACTGGGCGTGAGCAGTACTTC.

This chain links TRBV28 with TRBJ1-2, with D maybe TRBD1 (5 bases). The CDR3 totals 12 residues. Trimming pared 5 bases from V and 7 bases from J, leaving 11 bases between. CDR1 is MDHEN, CDR2 SYDVKM, per germline. CDR3 coding DNA: TGTGCCAGCAGTATCAGGGATTCTGGCTACACCTTC. As protein: CASSIRDSGYTF.

This clone was recorded a few times. The chain is built from TRBV7-6 and TRBJ2-5; D may be TRBD1 (6 bases). The CDR3 loop spans 15 amino acids. Germline CDR1 reads SGHVS; CDR2 reads FNYEAQ. The V end lost 3 bases, the J end lost 1 base, and 12 bases lay between the germline ends. CDR3 loop: CASSFLGQLQETQYF. In nucleotides, the CDR3 is TGTGCCAGCAGCTTCTTAGGACAGCTCCAAGAGACCCAGTACTTC.

This clone was seen a few times. The V and J genes are TRBV6-1 and TRBJ2-5, with TRBD2 identical over 16 bases. J was trimmed by 5 bases and V by 8 bases; bases with no gene match: 5. The CDR3 runs 15 residues. The germline CDR1 and CDR2 sequences are MNHNS and SASEGT. The CDR3 coding sequence is TGTGCCAGCGGGACTAGCGGGGGGGCGGTTGAGACCCAGTACTTC. It yields the protein CASGTSGGAVETQYF.

V gene TRBV19 combines with J gene TRBJ2-2; D remains ambiguous. Trimming left V 6 bases short and J 0 bases short, with 11 bases between. The germline V gene encodes CDR1 LNHDA and CDR2 SQIVND (reference sequence). The CDR3 runs to 15 residues. In nucleotides, the CDR3 is TGTGCCAGTAGAAGTCGTCTATCGAACACCGGGGAGCTGTTTTTT. Its translation: CASRSRLSNTGELFF.

A few counts support this clone. The chain recombines TRBV19 with TRBJ2-7; 7 nucleotides agree with TRBD1. Germline V lookup: CDR1 LNHDA, CDR2 SQIVND (reference sequence). The CDR3 contains 18 residues. The V gene end was trimmed by 0 bases and the J gene end by 1 base; junction bases not matched to a gene: 12. In DNA form, the CDR3 reads TGTGCCAGTAGTATAGAGGCGAACAGGGGAAGGAGGTCCTACGAGCAGTACTTC. This codes for CASSIEANRGRRSYEQYF.